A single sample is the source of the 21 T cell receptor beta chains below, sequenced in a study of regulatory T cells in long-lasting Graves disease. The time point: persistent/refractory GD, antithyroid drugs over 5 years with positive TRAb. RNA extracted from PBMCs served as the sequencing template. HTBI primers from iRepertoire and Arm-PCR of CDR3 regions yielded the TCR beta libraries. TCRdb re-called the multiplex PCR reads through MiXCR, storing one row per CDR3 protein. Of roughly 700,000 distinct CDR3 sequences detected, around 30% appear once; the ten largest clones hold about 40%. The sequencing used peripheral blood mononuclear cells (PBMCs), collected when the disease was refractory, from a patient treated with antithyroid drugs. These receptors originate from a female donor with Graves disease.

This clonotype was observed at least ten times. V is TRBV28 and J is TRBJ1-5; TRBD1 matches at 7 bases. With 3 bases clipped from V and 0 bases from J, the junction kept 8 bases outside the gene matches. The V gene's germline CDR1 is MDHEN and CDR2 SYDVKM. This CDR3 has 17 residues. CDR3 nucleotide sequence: TGTGCCAGCAGTTTGCGGACAGGCTCATATAGCAATCAGCCCCAGCATTTT. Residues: CASSLRTGSYSNQPQHF.

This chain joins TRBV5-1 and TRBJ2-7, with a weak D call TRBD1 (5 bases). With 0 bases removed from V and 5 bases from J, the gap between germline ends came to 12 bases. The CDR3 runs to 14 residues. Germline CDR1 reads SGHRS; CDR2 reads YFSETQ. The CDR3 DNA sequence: TGCGCCAGCAGCTTGGCCGAACAGGTCCACGAGCAGTACTTC. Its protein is CASSLAEQVHEQYF.

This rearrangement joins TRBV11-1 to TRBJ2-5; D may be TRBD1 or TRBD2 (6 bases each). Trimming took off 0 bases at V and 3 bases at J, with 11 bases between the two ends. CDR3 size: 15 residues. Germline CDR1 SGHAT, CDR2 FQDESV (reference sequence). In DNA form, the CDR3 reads TGTGCCAGCAGCTTAGCCCGGAGGGGGGAAGAGACCCAGTACTTC. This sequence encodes CASSLARRGEETQYF. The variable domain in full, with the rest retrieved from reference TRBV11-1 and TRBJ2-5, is EAEVAQSPRYKITEKSQAVAFWCDPISGHATLYWYRQILGQGPELLVQFQDESVVDDSQLPKDRFSAERLKGVDSTLKIQPAELGDSAMYLCASSLARRGEETQYFGPGTRLLVL.

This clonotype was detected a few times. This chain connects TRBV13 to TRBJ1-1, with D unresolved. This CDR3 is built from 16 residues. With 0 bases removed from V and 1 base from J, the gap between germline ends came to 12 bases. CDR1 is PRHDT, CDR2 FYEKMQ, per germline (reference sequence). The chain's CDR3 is CASSLGRLDPNTEAFF. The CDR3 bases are TGTGCCAGCAGCTTAGGCCGCTTAGACCCGAACACTGAAGCTTTCTTT.

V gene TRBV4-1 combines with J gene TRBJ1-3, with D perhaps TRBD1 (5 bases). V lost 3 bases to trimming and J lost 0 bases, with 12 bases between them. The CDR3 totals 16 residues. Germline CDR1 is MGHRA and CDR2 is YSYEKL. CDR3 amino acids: CASSHPGRDSGNTIYF. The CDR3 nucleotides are TGCGCCAGCAGCCACCCGGGACGTGACTCTGGAAACACCATATATTTT.

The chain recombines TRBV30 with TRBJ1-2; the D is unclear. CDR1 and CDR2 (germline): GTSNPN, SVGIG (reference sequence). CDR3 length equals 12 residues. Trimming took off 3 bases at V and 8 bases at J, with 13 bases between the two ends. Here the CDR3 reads CAWRGGLEGYTF. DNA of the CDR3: TGTGCCTGGAGGGGCGGCCTTGAGGGCTACACCTTC.

CDR3 protein: CASSGLEGTDTQYF. In DNA, the CDR3 is TGTGCCAGCAGTGGTCTCGAAGGCACAGATACGCAGTATTTT. The rearrangement joins TRBV2 to TRBJ2-3; D uncertain. CDR3 size: 14 residues. V was pared by 4 bases and J by 1 base, with 9 bases between. The germline gives CDR1 SNHLY, CDR2 FYNNEI.

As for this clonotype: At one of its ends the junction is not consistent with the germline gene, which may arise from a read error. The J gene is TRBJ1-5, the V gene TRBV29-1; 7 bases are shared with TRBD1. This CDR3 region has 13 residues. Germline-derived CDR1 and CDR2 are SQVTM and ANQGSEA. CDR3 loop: CSIEGQGNQPQHF. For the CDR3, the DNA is TGCAGCATTGAAGGACAGGGCAATCAGCCCCAGCATTTT.

The CDR3 nucleotides read TGTGCCAGCCTGTCGGGAATTATTTCTGGAAACACCATATATTTT. Its protein is CASLSGIISGNTIYF. J is TRBJ1-3 and V is TRBV28, with D unclear. Trimming pared 8 bases from V and 1 base from J, leaving 15 bases between. CDR1 is MDHEN and CDR2 is SYDVKM in the germline V gene. This CDR3 is built from 15 residues.

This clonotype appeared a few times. The CDR3 here is CAHPRHPRQGTGELFF. CDR3 DNA sequence: TGTGCCCACCCGAGGCACCCACGGCAGGGGACCGGGGAGCTGTTTTTT. The chain is built from TRBV10-3 and TRBJ2-2; perhaps TRBD1 as D (6 bases). V was pared by 11 bases and J by 5 bases, with 24 bases between. The CDR3 sequence is 16 residues long. From germline, CDR1 is ENHRY and CDR2 SYGVKD.

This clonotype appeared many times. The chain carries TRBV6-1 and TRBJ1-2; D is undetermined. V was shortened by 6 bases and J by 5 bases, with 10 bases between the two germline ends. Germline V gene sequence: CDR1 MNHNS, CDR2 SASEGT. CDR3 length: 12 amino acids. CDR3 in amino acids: CASRSGEYGYTF. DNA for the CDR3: TGTGCCAGCAGATCCGGGGAGTATGGCTACACCTTC.

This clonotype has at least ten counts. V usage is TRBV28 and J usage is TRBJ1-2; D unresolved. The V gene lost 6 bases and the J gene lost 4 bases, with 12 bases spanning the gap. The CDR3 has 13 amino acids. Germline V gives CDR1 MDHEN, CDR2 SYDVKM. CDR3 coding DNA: TGTGCCAGCAGCCCATCGGATTTCTATGGCTACACCTTC. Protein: CASSPSDFYGYTF.

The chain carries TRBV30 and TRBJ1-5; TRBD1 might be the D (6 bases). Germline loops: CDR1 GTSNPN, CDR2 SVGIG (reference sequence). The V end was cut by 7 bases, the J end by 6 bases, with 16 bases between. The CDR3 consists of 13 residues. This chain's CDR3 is CAFRTDLAQPQHF. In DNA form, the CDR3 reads TGTGCCTTCAGGACAGATCTCGCTCAGCCCCAGCATTTT.

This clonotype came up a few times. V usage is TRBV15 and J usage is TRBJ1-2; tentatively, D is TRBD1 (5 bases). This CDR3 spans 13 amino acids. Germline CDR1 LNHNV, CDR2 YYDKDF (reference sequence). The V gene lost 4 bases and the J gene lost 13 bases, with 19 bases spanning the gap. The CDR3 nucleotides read TGTGCCACCAGCAAGCTTGGGACGGAGCTAAGCACCTTC. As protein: CATSKLGTELSTF. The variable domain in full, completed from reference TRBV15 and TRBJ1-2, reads DAMVIQNPRYQVTQFGKPVTLSCSQTLNHNVMYWYQQKSSQAPKLLFHYYDKDFNNEADTPDNFQSRRPNTSFCFLDIRSPGLGDTAMYLCATSKLGTELSTFGSGTRLTVV.

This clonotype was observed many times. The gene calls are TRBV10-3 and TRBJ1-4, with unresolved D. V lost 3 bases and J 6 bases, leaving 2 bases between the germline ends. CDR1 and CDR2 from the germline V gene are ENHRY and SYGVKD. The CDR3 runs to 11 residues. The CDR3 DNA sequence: TGTGCCATCAGTGATGATGAAAAACTGTTTTTT. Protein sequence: CAISDDEKLFF.

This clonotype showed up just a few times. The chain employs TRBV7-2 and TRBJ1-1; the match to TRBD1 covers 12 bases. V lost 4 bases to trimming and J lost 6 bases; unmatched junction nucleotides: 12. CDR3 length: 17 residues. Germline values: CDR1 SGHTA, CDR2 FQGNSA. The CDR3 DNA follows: TGTGCCAGCAGCTCCCGGGACAGGGGGCGCGTTAGCGCTGAAGCTTTCTTT. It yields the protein CASSSRDRGRVSAEAFF.

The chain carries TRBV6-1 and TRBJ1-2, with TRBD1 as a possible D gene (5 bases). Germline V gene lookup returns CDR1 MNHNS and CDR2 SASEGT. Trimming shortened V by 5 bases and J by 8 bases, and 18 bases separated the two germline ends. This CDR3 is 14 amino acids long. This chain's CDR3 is CASSQVRGVFGYTF. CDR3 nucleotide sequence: TGTGCCAGCAGTCAGGTTAGAGGGGTTTTCGGCTACACCTTC.

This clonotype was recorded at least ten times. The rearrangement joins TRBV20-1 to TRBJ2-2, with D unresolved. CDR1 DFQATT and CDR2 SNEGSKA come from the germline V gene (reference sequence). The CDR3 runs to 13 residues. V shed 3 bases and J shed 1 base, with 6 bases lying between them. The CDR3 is CSARRKNTGELFF. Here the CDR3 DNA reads TGCAGTGCTAGGCGGAAGAACACCGGGGAGCTGTTTTTT.

CDR3 coding DNA: TGCGCCAGCAGCCAACGGACAGGTACCGGGGAGCTGTTTTTT. It codes for CASSQRTGTGELFF. This chain connects TRBV4-1 to TRBJ2-2; 7 bases fit TRBD1. The V gene end was trimmed by 2 bases and the J gene end by 5 bases; junction bases not matched to a gene: 2. Germline CDR1 is MGHRA and CDR2 is YSYEKL. The CDR3 is made up of 14 amino acids.

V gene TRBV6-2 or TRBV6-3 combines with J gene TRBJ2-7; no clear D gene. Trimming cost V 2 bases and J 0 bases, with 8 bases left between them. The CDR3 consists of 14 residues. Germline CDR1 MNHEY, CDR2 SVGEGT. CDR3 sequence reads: CASSYDESSYEQYF. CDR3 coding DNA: TGTGCCAGCAGTTACGACGAGAGCTCCTACGAGCAGTACTTC.

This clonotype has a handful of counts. The CDR3 loop is CAKAGTSGNGTDTQYF. The CDR3 nucleotides are TGTGCCAAGGCAGGGACTAGCGGGAATGGCACAGATACGCAGTATTTT. V usage is TRBV24-1 and J usage is TRBJ2-3, with TRBD2 matching over 13 bases. This CDR3 is built from 16 residues. The V segment lost 11 bases and the J segment 1 base; nucleotides outside the gene matches: 8. Germline V gives CDR1 KGHDR, CDR2 SFDVKD.